The sequence of this TCR beta chain was determined in a study of Tregs in tolerant kidney transplant recipients (dated by TCRdb to the late 2010s). As for the study more broadly: The study used TCRbeta sequencing to identify donor-specific regulatory T cells before combined kidney and bone marrow transplantation, then tracked those cells after transplant. General conclusions and limits of the study: For some patients, the PCR primers changed as time went on, which meant samples from those patients could not be compared with one another at the nucleotide level. Donor-specific Treg expansion was found to exceed global Treg expansion in tolerant patients, suggesting antigen-driven rather than nonspecific expansion. The most biologically relevant and donor-specific TCRbeta repertoire appeared to be identified by expanding Tregs with activated donor B cells. Because the study included only a small number of patients, the results must be confirmed in larger populations and under other immunosuppression protocols. Biological reproducibility was not examined directly, but technical replication error appeared to be minimal.

The transplants used related donors along with nonmyeloablative bone marrow transplantation, and in the human trials mixed chimerism was transient. Thawed PBMCs were FACS-sorted into unstimulated Tregs (CD4+CD25+CD127-), CD4+ non-Tregs (CD4+CD25-), CD4 cells and CD8 cells. The patients were a handful of recipients of combined kidney and bone marrow transplants from the ITN036ST trial, and samples were available only from these trial subjects. Healthy control blood was processed to PBMCs with a Ficoll density gradient and then cryopreserved, whereas patient PBMCs were collected both before and after transplant. For this clone: Its antigen remains unidentified. Base quality data are lacking; no much larger clone is found one base away.

For TCRbeta CDR3 sequencing, genomic DNA was extracted from sorted cells using the QIAGEN DNeasy Blood and Tissue Kit. High-throughput TCRbeta CDR3 sequencing, which included PCR amplification with bias correction and internal controls, was done commercially through immunoSEQ. In the original analysis: Unique productive TCRbeta sequences were defined by CDR3 nucleotide sequence where primers matched, and otherwise by CDR3 amino acid sequence together with Vbeta and Jbeta genes. Sorting error was corrected by removing sequences shared between sorted populations at a frequency ratio of 2:1 or less, and the remaining shared sequences were assigned to the higher population. Donor-reactive sequences were defined as at least 5-fold expanded in CFSE-low cells versus unstimulated cells, with frequency of at least 0.01% in CFSE-low cells. Jensen-Shannon divergence calculated on the top 100 TCRbeta sequences ranked by frequency was used to measure repertoire divergence. For any sample with multiple sequencing runs, sorting error was corrected in each run separately before the runs were pooled. TCRdb provides this immuneACCESS table in a form limited to in-frame rearrangements. Some clones are lacking; in checked studies, under half of them reflect an unresolved V gene, and why the rest are absent is not known. V, J and clone size reflect that table, while D and trimming were determined from the DNA. This sample gives 65,000 to 85,000 clones in total; more than 85% of them show up just once. Roughly 1.5% of the sample is held by the ten biggest clonotypes.

Here the sequenced sample was CD4+ T cells from blood (PBMCs), taken 24 months after the transplant. This receptor was obtained from a human patient who received a combined kidney and bone marrow transplant. Some T cells may derive from the graft donor when a transplant has been performed.

The sequence in DNA is TGTGCCAGCAGTTTGGCAGGTCGGTGGGGCACAGATACGCAGTATTTT. This encodes CASSLAGRWGTDTQYF. Rearrangement joined TRBV6-5 to TRBJ2-3, with the D gene not clear enough to name. From the germline V gene, CDR1 is MNHEY and CDR2 is SVGAGI. Trimming removed 4 bases from V and 1 base from J, leaving 15 bases between the germline ends. The CDR3 measures 16 amino acids from cysteine to phenylalanine. Solely the CDR3 DNA is kept, with 48 bases framed from the first base.